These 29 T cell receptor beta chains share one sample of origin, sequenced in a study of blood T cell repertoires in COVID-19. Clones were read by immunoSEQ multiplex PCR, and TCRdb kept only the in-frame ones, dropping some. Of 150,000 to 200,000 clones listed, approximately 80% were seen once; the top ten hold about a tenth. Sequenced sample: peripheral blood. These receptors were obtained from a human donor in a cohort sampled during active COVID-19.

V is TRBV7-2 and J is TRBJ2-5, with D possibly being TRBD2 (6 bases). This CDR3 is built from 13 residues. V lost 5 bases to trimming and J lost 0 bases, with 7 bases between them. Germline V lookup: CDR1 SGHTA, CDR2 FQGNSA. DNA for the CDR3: TGTGCCAGCAGCCGGGACTACCAAGAGACCCAGTACTTC. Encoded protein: CASSRDYQETQYF.

CDR3 in amino acids: CASSQVDRDDNEQFF. CDR3 coding DNA: TGCGCCAGCAGCCAAGTCGACAGGGACGACAATGAGCAGTTCTTC. This sequence joins TRBV4-1 and TRBJ2-1; 7 nucleotides agree with TRBD1. The CDR3 covers 15 residues. CDR1 MGHRA and CDR2 YSYEKL come from the germline V gene. V was pared by 1 base and J by 5 bases, with 5 bases of the junction left unmatched.

The CDR3 bases are TGCAGCGGGGGGACAGGAAACACCATATATTTT. Its protein is CSGGTGNTIYF. This chain joins TRBV29-1 and TRBJ1-3; D may be TRBD1 (6 bases). CDR1 and CDR2 (germline): SQVTM, ANQGSEA. The ends were cut back, 7 bases at V and 4 bases at J, with 8 bases in the middle. The CDR3 length is 11 residues.

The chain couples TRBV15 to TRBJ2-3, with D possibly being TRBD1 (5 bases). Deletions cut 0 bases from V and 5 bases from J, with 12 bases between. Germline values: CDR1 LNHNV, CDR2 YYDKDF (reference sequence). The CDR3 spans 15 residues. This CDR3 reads CATSREAGYGDTQYF. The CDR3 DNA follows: TGTGCCACCAGCAGAGAGGCAGGGTATGGAGATACGCAGTATTTT.

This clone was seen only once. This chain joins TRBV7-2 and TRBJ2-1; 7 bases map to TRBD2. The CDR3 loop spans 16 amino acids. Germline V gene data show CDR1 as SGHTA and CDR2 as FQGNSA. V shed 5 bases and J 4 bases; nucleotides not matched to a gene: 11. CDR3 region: CASSLGSSGVYNEQFF. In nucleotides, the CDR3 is TGTGCCAGCAGCCTCGGGTCTAGCGGAGTATACAATGAGCAGTTCTTC.

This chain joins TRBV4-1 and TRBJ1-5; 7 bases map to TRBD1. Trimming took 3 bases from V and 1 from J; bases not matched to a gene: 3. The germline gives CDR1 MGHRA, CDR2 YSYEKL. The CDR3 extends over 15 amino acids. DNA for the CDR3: TGCGCCAGCAGCCAGGCGACAGGGAGCAATCAGCCCCAGCATTTT. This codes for CASSQATGSNQPQHF.

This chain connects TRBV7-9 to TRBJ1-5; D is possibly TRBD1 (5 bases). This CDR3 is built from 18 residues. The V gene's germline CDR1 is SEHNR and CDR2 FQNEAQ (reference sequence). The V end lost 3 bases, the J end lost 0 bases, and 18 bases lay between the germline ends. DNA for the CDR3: TGTGCCAGCAGCTTGTTGGGGGGTCCGCAGAATAGCAATCAGCCCCAGCATTTT. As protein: CASSLLGGPQNSNQPQHF.

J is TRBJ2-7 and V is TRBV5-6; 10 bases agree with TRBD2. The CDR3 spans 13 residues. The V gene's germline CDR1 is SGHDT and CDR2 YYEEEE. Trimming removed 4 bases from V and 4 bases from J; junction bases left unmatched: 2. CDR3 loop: CASSPLAGYEQYF. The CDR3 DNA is TGTGCCAGCAGCCCACTAGCGGGGTACGAGCAGTACTTC.

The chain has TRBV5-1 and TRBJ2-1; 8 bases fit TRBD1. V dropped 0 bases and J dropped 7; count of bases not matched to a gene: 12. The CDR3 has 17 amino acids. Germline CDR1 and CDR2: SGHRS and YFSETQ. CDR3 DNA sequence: TGCGCCAGCAGCTTGGGGCAGGGGGCTTTTGGCGAGAATGAGCAGTTCTTC. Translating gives CASSLGQGAFGENEQFF.

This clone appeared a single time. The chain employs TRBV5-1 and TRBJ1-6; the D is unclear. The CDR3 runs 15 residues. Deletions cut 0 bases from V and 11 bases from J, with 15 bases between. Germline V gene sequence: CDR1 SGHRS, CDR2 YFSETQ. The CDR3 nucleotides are TGCGCCAGCAGCTTGGGTTGGAGAAGGGAGACACCCCTCCACTTT. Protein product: CASSLGWRRETPLHF.

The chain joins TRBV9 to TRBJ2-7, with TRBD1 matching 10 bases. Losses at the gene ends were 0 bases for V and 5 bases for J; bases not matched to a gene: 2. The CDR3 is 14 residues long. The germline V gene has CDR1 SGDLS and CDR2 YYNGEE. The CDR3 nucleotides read TGTGCCAGCAGCGTAGACGGGACAGGGGACGAGCAGTACTTC. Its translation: CASSVDGTGDEQYF.

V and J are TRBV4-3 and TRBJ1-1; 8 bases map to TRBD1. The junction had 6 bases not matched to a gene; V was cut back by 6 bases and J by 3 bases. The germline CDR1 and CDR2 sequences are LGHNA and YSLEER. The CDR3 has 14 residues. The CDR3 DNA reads TGCGCCAGCAGAGCGGACAGGGCCTACACTGAAGCTTTCTTT. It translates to CASRADRAYTEAFF.

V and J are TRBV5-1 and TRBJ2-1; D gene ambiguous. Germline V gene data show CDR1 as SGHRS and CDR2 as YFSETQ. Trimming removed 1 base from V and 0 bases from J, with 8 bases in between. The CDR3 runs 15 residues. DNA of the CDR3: TGCGCCAGCAGCTTGCGAGTGAGCTCCTACAATGAGCAGTTCTTC. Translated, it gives CASSLRVSSYNEQFF.

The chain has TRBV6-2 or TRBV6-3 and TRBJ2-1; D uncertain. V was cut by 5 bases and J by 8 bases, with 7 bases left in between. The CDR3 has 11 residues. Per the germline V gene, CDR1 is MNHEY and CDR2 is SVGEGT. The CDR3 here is CASSRNYEQFF. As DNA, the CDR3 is TGTGCCAGCAGTAGAAACTATGAGCAGTTCTTC.

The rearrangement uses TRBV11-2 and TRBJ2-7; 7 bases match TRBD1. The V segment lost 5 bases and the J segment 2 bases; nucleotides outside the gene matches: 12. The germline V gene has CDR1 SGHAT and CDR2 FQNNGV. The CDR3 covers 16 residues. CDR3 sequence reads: CASSTGVGTVPYEQYF. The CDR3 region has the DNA TGTGCCAGCAGCACAGGGGTGGGGACAGTACCCTACGAGCAGTACTTC.

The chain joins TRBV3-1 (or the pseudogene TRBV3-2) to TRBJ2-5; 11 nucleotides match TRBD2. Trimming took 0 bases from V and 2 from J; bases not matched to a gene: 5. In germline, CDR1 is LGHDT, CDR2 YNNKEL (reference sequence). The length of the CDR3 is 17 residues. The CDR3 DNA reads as TGTGCCAGCAGCCAAGAGTTAGCGGGGGGGTGGCAAGAGACCCAGTACTTC. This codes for CASSQELAGGWQETQYF.

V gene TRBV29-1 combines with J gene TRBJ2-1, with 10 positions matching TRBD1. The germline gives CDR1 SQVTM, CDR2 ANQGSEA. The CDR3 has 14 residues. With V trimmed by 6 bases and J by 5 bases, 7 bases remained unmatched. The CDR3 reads CSVVGGTGDNEQFF. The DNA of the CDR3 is TGCAGCGTCGTGGGTGGGACAGGGGACAATGAGCAGTTCTTC.

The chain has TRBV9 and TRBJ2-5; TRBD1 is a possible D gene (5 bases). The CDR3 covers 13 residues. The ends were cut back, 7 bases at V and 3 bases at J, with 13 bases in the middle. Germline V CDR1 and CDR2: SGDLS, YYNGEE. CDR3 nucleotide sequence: TGTGCCAGCGGGTACCAAGGGGAAGAGACCCAGTACTTC. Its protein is CASGYQGEETQYF.

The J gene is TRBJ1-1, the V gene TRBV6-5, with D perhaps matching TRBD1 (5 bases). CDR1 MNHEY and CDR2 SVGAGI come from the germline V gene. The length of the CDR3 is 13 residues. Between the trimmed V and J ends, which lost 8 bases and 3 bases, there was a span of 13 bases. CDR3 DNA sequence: TGTGCCAGCTTAGGGGTCTGGGACACTGAAGCTTTCTTT. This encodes CASLGVWDTEAFF.

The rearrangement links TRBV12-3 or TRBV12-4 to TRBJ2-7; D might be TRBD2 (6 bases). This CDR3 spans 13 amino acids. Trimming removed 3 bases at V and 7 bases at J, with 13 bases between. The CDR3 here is CASSLRKGGEQYF. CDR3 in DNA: TGTGCCAGCAGTTTGAGAAAGGGAGGTGAGCAGTACTTC.

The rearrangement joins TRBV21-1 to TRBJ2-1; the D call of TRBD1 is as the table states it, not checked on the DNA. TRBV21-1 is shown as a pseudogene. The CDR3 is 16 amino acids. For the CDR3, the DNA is TGTGCCAGCAGCAATTCTCCAGGGGGCAAGAGCAATGAGCAGTTCTTC. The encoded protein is CASSNSPGGKSNEQFF.

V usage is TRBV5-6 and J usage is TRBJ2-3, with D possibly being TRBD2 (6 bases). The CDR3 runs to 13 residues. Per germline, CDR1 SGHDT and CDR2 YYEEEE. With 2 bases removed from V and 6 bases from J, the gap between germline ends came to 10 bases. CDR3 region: CASSLRGGDTQYF. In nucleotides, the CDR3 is TGTGCCAGCAGCTTACGAGGAGGGGATACGCAGTATTTT. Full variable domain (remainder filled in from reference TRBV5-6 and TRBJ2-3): DAGVTQSPTHLIKTRGQQVTLRCSPKSGHDTVSWYQQALGQGPQFIFQYYEEEERQRGNFPDRFSGHQFPNYSSELNVNALLLGDSALYLCASSLRGGDTQYFGPGTRLTVL.

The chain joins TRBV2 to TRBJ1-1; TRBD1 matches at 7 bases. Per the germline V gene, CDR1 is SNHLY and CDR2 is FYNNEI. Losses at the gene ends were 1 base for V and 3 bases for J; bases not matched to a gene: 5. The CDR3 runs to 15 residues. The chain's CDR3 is CASSEETGMDTEAFF. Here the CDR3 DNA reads TGTGCCAGCAGTGAAGAGACAGGGATGGACACTGAAGCTTTCTTT.

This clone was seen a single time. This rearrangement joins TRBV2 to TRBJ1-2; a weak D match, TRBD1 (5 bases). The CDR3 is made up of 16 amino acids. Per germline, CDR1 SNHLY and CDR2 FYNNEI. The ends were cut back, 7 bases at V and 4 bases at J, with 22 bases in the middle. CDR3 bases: TGTGCCAGCAATACACCGGGAAGCCGGAGGGGCTATGGCTACACCTTC. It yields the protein CASNTPGSRRGYGYTF.

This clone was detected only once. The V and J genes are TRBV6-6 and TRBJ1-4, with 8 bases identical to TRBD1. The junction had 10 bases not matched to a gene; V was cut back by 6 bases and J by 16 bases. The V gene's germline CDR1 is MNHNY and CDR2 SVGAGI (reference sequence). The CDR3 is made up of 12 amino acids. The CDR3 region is CASSRDRQLSFF. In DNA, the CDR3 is TGTGCCAGCAGCAGGGACAGGCAATTGTCGTTTTTT.

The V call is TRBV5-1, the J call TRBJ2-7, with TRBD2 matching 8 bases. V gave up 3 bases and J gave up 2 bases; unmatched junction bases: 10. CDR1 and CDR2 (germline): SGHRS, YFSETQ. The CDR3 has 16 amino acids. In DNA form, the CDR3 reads TGCGCCAGCAGCTCCGGTGTTAGCGGGACAACCTACGAGCAGTACTTC. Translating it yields CASSSGVSGTTYEQYF.

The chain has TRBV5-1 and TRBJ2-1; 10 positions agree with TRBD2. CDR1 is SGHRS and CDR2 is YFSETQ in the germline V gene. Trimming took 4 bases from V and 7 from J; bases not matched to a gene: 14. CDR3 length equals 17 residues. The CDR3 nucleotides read TGCGCCAGCAGCCCGAACCCTCTAGCGGGAGCCCGGAATGAGCAGTTCTTC. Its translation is CASSPNPLAGARNEQFF.

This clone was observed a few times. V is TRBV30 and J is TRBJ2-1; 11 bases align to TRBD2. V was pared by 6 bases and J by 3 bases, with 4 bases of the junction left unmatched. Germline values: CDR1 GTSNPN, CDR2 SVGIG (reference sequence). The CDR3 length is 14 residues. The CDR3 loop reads CACPGTSGYNEQFF. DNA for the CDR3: TGTGCCTGTCCCGGGACTAGCGGCTACAATGAGCAGTTCTTC.

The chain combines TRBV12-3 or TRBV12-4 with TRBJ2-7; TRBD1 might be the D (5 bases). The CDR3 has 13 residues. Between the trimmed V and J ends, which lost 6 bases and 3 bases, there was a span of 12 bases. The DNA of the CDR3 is TGTGCCAGCAGGGCTCAGGGATTCTACGAGCAGTACTTC. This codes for CASRAQGFYEQYF.